This T cell receptor (beta chain) was found in a study of T cells in Graves' hyperthyroidism and ophthalmopathy. For the study at large: Sampling of peripheral blood happened at initial diagnosis, prior to any treatment.

This clonotype was recorded many times. Its target is not known. Overall study findings and caveats: Most thyroid clonotypes expanded above 0.001 were also detected in blood.

Template material for amplifying TCR beta CDR3 regions consisted of RNA transcripts. HTBI primers were employed in a first-round RT-PCR of the TCR CDR3. TCRdb used MiXCR to reprocess the multiplex PCR reads, holding one entry per CDR3 protein. The repertoire holds more than 550,000 distinct CDR3 sequences, with 15% to 20% as singletons. Germline loops: CDR1 LNHDA, CDR2 SQIVND (reference sequence). CDR3 length: 17 residues. Trimming pared 5 bases from V and 2 bases from J, leaving 19 bases between. Sequenced input: blood. The receptor was derived from a man aged 50-59 years with Graves' hyperthyroidism. V and J are TRBV19 and TRBJ1-5; D ambiguous. The CDR3 DNA follows: TGTGCCAGTAGTTTCTCGTTGGGCCCCGGGGGCAATCAGCCCCAGCATTTT. This translates into CASSFSLGPGGNQPQHF.